The entry below gives a single T cell receptor beta chain sequence along with its context. These data originate in a study of blood T cell repertoires in COVID-19. The CDR3 length is 14 residues. V shed 5 bases and J shed 3 bases, with 13 bases lying between them. Germline-derived CDR1 and CDR2 are MDHEN and SYDVKM. Some clones are missing from TCRdb's copy, which holds only in-frame ones; the method was immunoSEQ multiplex PCR. The sample comprises about 270,000 clones, more than 75% of which are singletons, and roughly 8.5% rests with the top ten. The sequencing sample was made of peripheral blood. The TCR was taken from a man aged 40-49 years with active or convalescent COVID-19. The chain combines TRBV28 with TRBJ1-1; unclear D gene. The CDR3 is CASSIPLPDTEAFF. The CDR3 bases are TGTGCCAGCAGTATACCCCTCCCGGACACTGAAGCTTTCTTT.